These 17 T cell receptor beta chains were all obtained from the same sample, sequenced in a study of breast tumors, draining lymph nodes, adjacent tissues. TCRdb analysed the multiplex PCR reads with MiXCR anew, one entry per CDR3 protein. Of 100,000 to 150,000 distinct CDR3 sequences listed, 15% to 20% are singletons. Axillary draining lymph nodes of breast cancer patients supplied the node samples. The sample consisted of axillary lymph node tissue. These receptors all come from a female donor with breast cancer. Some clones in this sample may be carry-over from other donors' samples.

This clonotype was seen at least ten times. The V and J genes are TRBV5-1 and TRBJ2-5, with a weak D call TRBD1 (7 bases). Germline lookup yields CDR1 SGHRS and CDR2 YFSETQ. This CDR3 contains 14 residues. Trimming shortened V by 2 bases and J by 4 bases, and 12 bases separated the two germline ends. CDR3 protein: CASSFRQGGETQYF. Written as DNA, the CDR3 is TGCGCCAGCAGCTTCCGACAGGGAGGAGAGACCCAGTACTTC.

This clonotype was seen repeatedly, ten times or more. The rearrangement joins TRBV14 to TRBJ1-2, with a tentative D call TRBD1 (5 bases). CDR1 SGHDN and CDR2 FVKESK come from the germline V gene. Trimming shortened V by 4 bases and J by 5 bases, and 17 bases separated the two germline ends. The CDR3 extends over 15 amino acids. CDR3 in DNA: TGTGCCAGCAGCCCCCCGGGAATTGGGACTTATGGCTACACCTTC. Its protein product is CASSPPGIGTYGYTF.

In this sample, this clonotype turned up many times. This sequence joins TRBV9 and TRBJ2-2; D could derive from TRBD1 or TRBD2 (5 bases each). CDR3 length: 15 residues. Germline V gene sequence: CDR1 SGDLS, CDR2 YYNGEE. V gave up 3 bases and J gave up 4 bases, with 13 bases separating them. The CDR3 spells CASSDSPGLTGELFF. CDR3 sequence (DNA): TGTGCCAGCAGCGATTCCCCGGGGCTCACCGGGGAGCTGTTTTTT.

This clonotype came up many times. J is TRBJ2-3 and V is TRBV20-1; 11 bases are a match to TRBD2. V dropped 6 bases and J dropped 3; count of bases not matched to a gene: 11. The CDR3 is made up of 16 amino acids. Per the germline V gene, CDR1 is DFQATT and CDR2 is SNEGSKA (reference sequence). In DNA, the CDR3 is TGCAGTGCCACAACAGGACTAGCGGGTGGGACAGATACGCAGTATTTT. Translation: CSATTGLAGGTDTQYF.

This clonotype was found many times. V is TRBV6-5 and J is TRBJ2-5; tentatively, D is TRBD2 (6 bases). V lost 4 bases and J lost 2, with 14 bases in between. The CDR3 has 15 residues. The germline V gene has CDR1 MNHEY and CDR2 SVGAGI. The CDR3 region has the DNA TGTGCCAGCAGTTCAGGTAGACTAGGGCAAGAGACCCAGTACTTC. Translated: CASSSGRLGQETQYF.

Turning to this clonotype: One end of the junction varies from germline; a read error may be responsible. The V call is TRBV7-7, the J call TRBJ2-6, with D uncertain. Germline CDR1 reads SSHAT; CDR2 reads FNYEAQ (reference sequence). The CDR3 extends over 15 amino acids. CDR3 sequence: CASSSGFSGANVLTF. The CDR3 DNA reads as TGTGCTAGCAGCTCGGGCTTCTCTGGGGCCAACGTCCTGACTTTC.

CDR3 nucleotides: TGTGCCAGCAGCCAAGGGACAGGGGGTTATTTTACAGAAACCCAGTACTTC. This encodes CASSQGTGGYFTETQYF. The genes are TRBV3-1 and TRBJ2-5; TRBD1 matches 10 bases. From germline, CDR1 is LGHDT and CDR2 YNNKEL (reference sequence). V lost 1 base and J lost 8; bases outside the gene matches: 13. CDR3 length equals 17 residues.

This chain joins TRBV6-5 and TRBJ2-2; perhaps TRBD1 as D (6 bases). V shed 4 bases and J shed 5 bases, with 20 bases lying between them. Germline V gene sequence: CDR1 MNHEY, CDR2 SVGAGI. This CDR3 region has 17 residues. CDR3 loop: CASSSQRGRRGTGELFF. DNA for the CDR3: TGTGCCAGCAGTTCCCAAAGGGGGAGACGGGGTACCGGGGAGCTGTTTTTT.

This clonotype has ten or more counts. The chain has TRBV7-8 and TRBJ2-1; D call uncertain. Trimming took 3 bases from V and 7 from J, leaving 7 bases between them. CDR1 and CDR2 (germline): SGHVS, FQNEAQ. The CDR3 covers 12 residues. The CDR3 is CASSFQANEQFF. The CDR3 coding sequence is TGTGCCAGCAGCTTTCAGGCTAATGAGCAGTTCTTC.

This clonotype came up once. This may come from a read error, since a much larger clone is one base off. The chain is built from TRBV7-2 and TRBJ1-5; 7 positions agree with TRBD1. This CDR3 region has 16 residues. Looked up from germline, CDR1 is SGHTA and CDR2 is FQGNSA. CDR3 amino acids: CASRAGTGVGNQLQHF. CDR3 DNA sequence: TGTGCCAGCAGGGCTGGAACAGGGGTAGGGAATCAGCTCCAGCATTTT.

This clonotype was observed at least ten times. CDR3 nucleotide sequence: TGTGCCAGTAGTCCCCGGGGCGGCCAAGAGACCCAGTACTTC. The encoded protein is CASSPRGGQETQYF. The chain links TRBV19 to TRBJ2-5; D tentatively reads TRBD1 or TRBD2 (5 bases each). The germline V gene has CDR1 LNHDA and CDR2 SQIVND (reference sequence). V was cut by 5 bases and J by 1 base, with 11 bases left in between. The CDR3 has 14 amino acids.

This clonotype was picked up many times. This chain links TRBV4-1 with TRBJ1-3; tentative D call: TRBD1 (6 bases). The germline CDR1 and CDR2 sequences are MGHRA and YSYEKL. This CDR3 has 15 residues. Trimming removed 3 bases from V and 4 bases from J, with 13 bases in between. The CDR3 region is CASSQVPTGGNTIYF. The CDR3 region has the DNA TGCGCCAGCAGCCAGGTCCCTACAGGGGGAAACACCATATATTTT.

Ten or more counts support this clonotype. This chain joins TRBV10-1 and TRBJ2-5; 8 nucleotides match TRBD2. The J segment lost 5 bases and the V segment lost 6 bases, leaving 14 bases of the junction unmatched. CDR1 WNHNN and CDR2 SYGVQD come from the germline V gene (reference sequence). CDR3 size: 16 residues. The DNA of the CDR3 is TGCGCCAGCAGGGGGGTCGGGAGGGCCGAACGCGAGACCCAGTACTTC. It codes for CASRGVGRAERETQYF.

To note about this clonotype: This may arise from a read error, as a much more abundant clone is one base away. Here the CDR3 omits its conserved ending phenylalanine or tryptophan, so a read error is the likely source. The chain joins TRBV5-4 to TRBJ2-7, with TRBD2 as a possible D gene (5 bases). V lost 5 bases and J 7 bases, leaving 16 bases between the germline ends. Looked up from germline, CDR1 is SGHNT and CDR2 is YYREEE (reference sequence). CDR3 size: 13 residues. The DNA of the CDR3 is TGTGCCAGCAGTTCCGCGACGGGGAGTGAGCAGTACCTC. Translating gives CASSSATGSEQYL.

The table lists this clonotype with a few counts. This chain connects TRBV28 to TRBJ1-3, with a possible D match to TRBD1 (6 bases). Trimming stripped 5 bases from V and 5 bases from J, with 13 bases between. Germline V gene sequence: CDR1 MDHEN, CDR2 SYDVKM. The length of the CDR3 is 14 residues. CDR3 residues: CASSTQGGRNTIYF. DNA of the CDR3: TGTGCCAGCAGTACACAGGGAGGTAGAAACACCATATATTTT.

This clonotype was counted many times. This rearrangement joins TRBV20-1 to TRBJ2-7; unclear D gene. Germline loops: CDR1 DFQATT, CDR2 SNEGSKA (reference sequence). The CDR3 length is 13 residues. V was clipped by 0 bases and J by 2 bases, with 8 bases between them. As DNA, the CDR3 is TGCAGTGCTAGAGAGGGATTTACCTACGAGCAGTACTTC. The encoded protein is CSAREGFTYEQYF.

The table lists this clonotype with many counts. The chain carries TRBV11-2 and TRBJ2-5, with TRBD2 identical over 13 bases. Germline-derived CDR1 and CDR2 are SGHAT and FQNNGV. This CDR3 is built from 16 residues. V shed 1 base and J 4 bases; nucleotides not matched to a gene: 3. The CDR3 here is CASSLAGLAGVETQYF. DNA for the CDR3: TGTGCCAGCAGCTTAGCCGGACTAGCGGGAGTAGAGACCCAGTACTTC.